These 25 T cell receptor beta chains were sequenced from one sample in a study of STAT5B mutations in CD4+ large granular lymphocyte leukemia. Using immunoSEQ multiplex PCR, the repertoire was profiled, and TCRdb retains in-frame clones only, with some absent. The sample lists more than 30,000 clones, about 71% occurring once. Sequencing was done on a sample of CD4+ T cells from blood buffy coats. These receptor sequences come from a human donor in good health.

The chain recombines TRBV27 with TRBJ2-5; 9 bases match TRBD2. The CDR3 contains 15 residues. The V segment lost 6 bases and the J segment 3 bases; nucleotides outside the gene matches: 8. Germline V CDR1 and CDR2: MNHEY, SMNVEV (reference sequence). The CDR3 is CASRNSGGKKETQYF. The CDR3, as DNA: TGTGCCAGCAGAAACAGCGGGGGGAAGAAAGAGACCCAGTACTTC.

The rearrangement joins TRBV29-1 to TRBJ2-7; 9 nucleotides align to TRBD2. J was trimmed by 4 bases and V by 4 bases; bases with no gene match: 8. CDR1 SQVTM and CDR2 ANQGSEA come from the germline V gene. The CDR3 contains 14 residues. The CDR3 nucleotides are TGCAGCGTTGTGTCTAGCGGGGTTGGTTACGAGCAGTACTTC. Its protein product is CSVVSSGVGYEQYF.

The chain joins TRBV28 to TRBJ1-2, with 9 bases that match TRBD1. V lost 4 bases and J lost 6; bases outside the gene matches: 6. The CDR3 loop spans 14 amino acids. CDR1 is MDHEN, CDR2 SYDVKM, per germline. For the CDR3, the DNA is TGTGCCAGCAGTTCCGAACGGGACAGGGATGGCTACACCTTC. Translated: CASSSERDRDGYTF.

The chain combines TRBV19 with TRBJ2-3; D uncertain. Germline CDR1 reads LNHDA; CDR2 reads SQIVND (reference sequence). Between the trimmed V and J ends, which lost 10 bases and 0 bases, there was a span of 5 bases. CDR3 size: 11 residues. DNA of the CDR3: TGTGCCACCCGGAGCACAGATACGCAGTATTTT. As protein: CATRSTDTQYF.

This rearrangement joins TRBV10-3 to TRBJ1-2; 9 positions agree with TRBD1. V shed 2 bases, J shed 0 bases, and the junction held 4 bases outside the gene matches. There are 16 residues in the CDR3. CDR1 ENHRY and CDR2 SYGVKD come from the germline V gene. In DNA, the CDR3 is TGTGCCATCAGTGAGGGAACAGGGGGCCCTAACTATGGCTACACCTTC. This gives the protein CAISEGTGGPNYGYTF.

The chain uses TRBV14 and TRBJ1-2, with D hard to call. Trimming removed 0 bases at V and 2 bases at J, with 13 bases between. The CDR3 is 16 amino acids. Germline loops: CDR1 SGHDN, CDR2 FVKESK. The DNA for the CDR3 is TGTGCCAGCAGCCAAGATCAGTGGACTGGAAACTATGGCTACACCTTC. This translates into CASSQDQWTGNYGYTF.

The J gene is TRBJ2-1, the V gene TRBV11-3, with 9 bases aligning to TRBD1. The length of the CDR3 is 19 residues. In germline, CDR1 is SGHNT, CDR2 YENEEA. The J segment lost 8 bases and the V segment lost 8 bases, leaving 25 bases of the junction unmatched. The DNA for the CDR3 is TGTGCCAGCTCCCAAACCGGGACAGGGAAGTGGCAACGGCCCGATGAGCAGTTCTTC. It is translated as CASSQTGTGKWQRPDEQFF. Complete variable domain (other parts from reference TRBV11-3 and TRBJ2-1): EAGVVQSPRYKIIEKKQPVAFWCNPISGHNTLYWYLQNLGQGPELLIRYENEEAVDDSQLPKDRFSAERLKGVDSTLKIQPAELGDSAVYLCASSQTGTGKWQRPDEQFFGPGTRLTVL.

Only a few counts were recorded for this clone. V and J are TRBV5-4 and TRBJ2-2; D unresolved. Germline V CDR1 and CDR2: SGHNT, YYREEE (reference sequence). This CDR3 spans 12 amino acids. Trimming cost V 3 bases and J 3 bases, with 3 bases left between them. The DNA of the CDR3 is TGTGCCAGCAGCTCCGACACCGGGGAGCTGTTTTTT. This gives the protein CASSSDTGELFF.

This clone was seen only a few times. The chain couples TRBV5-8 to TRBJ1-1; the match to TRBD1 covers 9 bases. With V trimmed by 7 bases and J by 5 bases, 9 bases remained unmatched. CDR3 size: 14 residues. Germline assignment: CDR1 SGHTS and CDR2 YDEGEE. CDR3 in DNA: TGTGCCAGCTTGGACAGGGGCCGGAGGACTGAAGCTTTCTTT. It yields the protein CASLDRGRRTEAFF.

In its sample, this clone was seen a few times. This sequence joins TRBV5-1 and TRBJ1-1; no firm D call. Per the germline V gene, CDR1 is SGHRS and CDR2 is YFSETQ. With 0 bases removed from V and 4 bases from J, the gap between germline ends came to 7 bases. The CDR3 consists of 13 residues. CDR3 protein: CASSLEGFTEAFF. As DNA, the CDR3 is TGCGCCAGCAGCTTGGAAGGTTTCACTGAAGCTTTCTTT.

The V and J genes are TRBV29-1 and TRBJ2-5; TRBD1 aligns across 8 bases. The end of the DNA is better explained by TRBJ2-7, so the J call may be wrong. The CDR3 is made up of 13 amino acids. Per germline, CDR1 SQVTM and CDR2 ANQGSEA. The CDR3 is CSVESQGAFEQYF. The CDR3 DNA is TGCAGCGTTGAAAGCCAGGGGGCATTCGAGCAGTACTTC.

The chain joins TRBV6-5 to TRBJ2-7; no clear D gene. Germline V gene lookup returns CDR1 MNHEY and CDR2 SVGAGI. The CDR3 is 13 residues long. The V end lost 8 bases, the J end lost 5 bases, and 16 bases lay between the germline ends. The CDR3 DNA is TGTGCCAGCGACCGGCGACTCCCAAACGAGCAGTACTTC. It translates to CASDRRLPNEQYF.

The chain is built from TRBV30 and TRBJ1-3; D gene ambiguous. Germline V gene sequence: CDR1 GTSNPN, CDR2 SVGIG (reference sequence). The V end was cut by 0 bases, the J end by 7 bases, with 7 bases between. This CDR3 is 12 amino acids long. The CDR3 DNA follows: TGTGCCTGGAGTGTCGAGCGGAACACCATATATTTT. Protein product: CAWSVERNTIYF.

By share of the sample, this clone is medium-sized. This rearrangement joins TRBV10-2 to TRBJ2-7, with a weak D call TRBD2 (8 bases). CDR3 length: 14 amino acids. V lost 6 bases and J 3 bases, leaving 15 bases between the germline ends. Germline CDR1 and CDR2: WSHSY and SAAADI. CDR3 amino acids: CASRPGGGNYEQYF. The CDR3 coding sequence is TGCGCCAGCAGGCCGGGAGGGGGCAACTACGAGCAGTACTTC.

The CDR3 coding sequence is TGTGCCAGCAGCTTAGTAGGGGGGGGACCGGGGTACGAGCAGTACTTC. This codes for CASSLVGGGPGYEQYF. The gene calls are TRBV7-6 and TRBJ2-7; maybe TRBD2 (7 bases). With 1 base removed from V and 4 bases from J, the gap between germline ends came to 17 bases. Germline CDR1 reads SGHVS; CDR2 reads FNYEAQ. The CDR3 has 16 amino acids.

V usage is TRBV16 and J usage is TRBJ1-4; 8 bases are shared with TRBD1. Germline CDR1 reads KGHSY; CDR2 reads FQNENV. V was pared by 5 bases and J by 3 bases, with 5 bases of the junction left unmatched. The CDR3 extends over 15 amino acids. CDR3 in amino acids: CASSRQGTANEKLFF. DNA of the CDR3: TGTGCCAGCAGCAGACAGGGGACGGCTAATGAAAAACTGTTTTTT.

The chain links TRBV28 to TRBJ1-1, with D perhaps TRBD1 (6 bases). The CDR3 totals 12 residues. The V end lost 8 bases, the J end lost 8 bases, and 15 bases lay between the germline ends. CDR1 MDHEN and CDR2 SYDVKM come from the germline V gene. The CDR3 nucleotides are TGTGCCAGCGGAGGGACAAAACTCGAAGCTTTCTTT. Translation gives CASGGTKLEAFF.

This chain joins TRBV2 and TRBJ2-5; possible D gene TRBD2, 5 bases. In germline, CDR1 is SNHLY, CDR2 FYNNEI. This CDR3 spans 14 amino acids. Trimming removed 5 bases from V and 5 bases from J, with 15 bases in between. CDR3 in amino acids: CASSYRTFGETQYF. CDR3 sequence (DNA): TGTGCCAGCAGTTATCGGACTTTCGGGGAGACCCAGTACTTC.

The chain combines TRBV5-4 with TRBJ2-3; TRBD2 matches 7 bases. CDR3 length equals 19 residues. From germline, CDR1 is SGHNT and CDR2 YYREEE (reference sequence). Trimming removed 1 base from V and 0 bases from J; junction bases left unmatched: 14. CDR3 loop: CASSLSGTTSLLSTDTQYF. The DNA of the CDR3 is TGTGCCAGCAGCTTGTCCGGGACTACCTCCCTTCTCAGCACAGATACGCAGTATTTT.

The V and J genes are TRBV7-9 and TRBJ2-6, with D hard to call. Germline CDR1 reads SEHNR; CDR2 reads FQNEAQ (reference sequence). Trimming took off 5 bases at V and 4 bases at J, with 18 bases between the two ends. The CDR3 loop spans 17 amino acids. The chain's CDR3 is CASSEYSRAAGANVLTF. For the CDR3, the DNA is TGTGCCAGCAGCGAGTATTCTAGGGCTGCCGGGGCCAACGTCCTGACTTTC.

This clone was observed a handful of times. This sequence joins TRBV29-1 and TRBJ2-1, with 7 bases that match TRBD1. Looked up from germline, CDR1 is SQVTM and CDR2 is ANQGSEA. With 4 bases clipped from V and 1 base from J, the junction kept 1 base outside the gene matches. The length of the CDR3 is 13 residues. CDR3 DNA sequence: TGCAGCGTTGGACAGGGTTCCTACAATGAGCAGTTCTTC. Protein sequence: CSVGQGSYNEQFF.

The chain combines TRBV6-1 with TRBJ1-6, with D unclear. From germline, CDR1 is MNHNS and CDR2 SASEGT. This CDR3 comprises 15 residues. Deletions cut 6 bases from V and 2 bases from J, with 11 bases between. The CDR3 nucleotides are TGTGCCAGCAGAGCGGAACTGGCCTATAATTCACCCCTCCACTTT. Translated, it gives CASRAELAYNSPLHF.

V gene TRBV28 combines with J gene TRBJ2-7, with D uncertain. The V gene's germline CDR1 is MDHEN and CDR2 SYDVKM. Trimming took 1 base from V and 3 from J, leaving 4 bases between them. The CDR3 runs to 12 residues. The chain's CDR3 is CASSLSYYEQYF. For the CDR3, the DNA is TGTGCCAGCAGTTTATCTTACTACGAGCAGTACTTC.

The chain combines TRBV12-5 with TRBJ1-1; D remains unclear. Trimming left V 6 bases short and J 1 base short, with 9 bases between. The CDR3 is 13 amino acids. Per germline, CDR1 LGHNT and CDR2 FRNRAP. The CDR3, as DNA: TGTGCTAGTGGCCCTATCAAGAACACTGAAGCTTTCTTT. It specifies CASGPIKNTEAFF.

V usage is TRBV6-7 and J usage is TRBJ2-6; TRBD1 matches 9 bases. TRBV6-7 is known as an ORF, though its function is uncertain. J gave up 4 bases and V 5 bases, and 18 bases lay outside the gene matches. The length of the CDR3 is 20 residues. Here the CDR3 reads CASSKGQGKVSVGGANVLTF. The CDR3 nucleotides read TGTGCCAGCAGTAAGGGACAGGGAAAGGTTTCGGTGGGAGGGGCCAACGTCCTGACTTTC.